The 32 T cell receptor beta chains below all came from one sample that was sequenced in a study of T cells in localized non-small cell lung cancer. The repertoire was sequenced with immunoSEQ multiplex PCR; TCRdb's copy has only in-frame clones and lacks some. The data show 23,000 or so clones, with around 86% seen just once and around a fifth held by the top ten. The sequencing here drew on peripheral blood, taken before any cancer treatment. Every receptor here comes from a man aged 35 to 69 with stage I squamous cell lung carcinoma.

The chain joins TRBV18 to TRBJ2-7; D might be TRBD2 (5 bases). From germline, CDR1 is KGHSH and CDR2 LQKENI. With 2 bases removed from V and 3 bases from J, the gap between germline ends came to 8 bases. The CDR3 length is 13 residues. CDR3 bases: TGTGCCAGCTCACCAGACTACTTCTACGAGCAGTACTTC. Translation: CASSPDYFYEQYF.

The CDR3 region is CASSRDNQETQYF. CDR3 coding DNA: TGCGCCAGCAGCCGGGACAACCAAGAGACCCAGTACTTC. The chain has TRBV4-1 and TRBJ2-5, with D possibly being TRBD1 (6 bases). The length of the CDR3 is 13 residues. The germline V gene has CDR1 MGHRA and CDR2 YSYEKL. The germline V and J ends were trimmed by 4 bases and 0 bases, with 6 bases remaining between them.

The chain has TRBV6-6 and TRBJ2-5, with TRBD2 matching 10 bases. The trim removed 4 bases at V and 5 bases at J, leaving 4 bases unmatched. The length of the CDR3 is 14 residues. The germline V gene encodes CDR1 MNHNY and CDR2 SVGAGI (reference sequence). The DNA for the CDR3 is TGTGCCAGCAGTTTAGCGGGGGGTCGGGAGACCCAGTACTTC. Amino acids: CASSLAGGRETQYF.

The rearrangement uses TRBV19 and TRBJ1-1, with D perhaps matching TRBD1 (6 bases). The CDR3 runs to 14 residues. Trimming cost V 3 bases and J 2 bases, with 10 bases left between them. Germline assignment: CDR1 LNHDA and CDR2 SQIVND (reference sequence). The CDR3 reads CASSMVGGNTEAFF. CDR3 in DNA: TGTGCCAGTAGTATGGTAGGGGGAAACACTGAAGCTTTCTTT.

In DNA, the CDR3 is TGTGCCAGCAGCCTAGACAGGGGGCACGGCTACACCTTC. Translated: CASSLDRGHGYTF. The chain joins TRBV7-9 to TRBJ1-2, with 10 bases fitting TRBD1. J lost 8 bases, V lost 5 bases, and 5 bases had no gene match. The CDR3 is made up of 13 amino acids. Germline V gene sequence: CDR1 SEHNR, CDR2 FQNEAQ (reference sequence).

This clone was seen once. The CDR3 DNA follows: TGTGCCAGCAGCTTAATCGCGAGGGGGACAGATACGCAGTATTTT. This sequence encodes CASSLIARGTDTQYF. V usage is TRBV7-2 and J usage is TRBJ2-3; possible D gene TRBD1, 6 bases. Trimming took 2 bases from V and 3 from J, leaving 12 bases between them. The V gene's germline CDR1 is SGHTA and CDR2 FQGNSA. CDR3 size: 15 residues.

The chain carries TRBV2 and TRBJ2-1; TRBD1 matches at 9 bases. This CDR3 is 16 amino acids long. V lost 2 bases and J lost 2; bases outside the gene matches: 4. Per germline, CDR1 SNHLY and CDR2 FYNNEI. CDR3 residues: CASSERGQGPYNEQFF. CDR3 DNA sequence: TGTGCCAGCAGTGAACGGGGACAGGGCCCCTACAATGAGCAGTTCTTC.

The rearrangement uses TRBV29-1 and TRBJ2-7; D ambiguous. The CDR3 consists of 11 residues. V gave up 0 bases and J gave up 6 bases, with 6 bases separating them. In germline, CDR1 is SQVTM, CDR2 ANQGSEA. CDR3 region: CSVEDMGEQYF. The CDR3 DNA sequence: TGCAGCGTTGAAGATATGGGCGAGCAGTACTTC.

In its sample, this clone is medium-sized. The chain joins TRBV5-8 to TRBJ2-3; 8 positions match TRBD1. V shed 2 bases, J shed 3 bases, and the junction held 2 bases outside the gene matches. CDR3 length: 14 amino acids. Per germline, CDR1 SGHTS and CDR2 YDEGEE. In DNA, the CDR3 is TGTGCCAGCAGCTTAGACAGGGGAACAGATACGCAGTATTTT. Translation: CASSLDRGTDTQYF. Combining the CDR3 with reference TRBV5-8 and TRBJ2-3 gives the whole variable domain EAGVTQSPTHLIKTRGQQATLRCSPISGHTSVYWYQQALGLGLQFLLWYDEGEERNRGNFPPRFSGRQFPNYSSELNVNALELEDSALYLCASSLDRGTDTQYFGPGTRLTVL.

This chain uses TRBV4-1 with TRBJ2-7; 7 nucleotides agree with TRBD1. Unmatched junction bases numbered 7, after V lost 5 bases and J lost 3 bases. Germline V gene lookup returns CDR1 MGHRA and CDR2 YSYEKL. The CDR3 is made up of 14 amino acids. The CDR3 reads CASSYRDSFYEQYF. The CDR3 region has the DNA TGCGCCAGCAGCTATCGGGACAGTTTCTACGAGCAGTACTTC.

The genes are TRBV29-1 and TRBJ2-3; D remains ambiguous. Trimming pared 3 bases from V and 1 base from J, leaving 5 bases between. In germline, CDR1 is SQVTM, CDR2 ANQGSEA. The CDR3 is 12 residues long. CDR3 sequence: CSVDDRTDTQYF. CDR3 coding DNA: TGCAGCGTTGACGACCGCACAGATACGCAGTATTTT.

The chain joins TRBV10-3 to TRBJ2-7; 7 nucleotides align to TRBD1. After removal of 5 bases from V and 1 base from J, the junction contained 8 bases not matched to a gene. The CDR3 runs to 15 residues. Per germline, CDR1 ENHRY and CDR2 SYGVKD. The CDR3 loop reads CAISTGVSGSYEQYF. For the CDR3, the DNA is TGTGCCATCAGTACAGGGGTCTCGGGGTCCTACGAGCAGTACTTC.

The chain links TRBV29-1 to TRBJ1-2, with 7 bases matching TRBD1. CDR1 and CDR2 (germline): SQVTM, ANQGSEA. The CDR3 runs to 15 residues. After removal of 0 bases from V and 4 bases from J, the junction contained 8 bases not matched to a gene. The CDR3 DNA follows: TGCAGCGTTGAAGATGTTAAGGACAGGCCCTATGGCTACACCTTC. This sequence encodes CSVEDVKDRPYGYTF.

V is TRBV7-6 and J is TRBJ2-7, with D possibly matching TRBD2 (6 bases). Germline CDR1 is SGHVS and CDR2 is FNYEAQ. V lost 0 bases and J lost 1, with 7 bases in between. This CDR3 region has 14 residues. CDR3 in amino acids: CASSLAGLSYEQYF. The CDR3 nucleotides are TGTGCCAGCAGCTTAGCGGGACTGTCCTACGAGCAGTACTTC.

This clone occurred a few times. CDR3 bases: TGTGCCAGCAGTTACAGGCGTGGGGGGATCACTGAAGCTTTCTTT. Its protein product is CASSYRRGGITEAFF. The chain has TRBV6-5 and TRBJ1-1; TRBD1 might be the D (5 bases). V gave up 2 bases and J gave up 4 bases, with 14 bases separating them. Germline V gene data show CDR1 as MNHEY and CDR2 as SVGAGI. The CDR3 is 15 amino acids.

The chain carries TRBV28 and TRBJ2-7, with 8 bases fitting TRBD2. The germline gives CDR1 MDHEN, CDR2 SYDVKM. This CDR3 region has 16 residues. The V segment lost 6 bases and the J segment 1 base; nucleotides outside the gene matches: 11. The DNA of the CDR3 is TGTGCCAGCAGCCAACTCCGGGGGGGCCTTTCCTACGAGCAGTACTTC. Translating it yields CASSQLRGGLSYEQYF.

In nucleotides, the CDR3 is TGTGCCAGCAGCTTATCGGAGGGGGGCTCCTACAATGAGCAGTTCTTC. It yields the protein CASSLSEGGSYNEQFF. The rearrangement uses TRBV13 and TRBJ2-1, with D possibly called TRBD1 or TRBD2 (6 bases each). CDR3 length equals 16 residues. Trimming took off 2 bases at V and 0 bases at J, with 11 bases between the two ends. Germline CDR1 PRHDT, CDR2 FYEKMQ (reference sequence). The variable domain in full, with the rest retrieved from reference TRBV13 and TRBJ2-1, is AAGVIQSPRHLIKEKRETATLKCYPIPRHDTVYWYQQGPGQDPQFLISFYEKMQSDKGSIPDRFSAQQFSDYHSELNMSSLELGDSALYFCASSLSEGGSYNEQFFGPGTRLTVL.

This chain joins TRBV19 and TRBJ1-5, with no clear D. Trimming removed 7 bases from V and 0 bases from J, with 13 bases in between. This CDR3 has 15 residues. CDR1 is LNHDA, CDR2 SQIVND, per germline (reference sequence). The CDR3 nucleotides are TGTGCCAGTACCTATCGGCAGTTTAGCAATCAGCCCCAGCATTTT. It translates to CASTYRQFSNQPQHF.

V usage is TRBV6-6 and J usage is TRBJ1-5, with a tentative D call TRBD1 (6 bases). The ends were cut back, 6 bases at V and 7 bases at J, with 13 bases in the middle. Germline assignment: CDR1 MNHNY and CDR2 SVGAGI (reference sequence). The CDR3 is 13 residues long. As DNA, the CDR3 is TGTGCCAGCAGCCCACAGGGAGACCAGCCCCAGCATTTT. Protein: CASSPQGDQPQHF.

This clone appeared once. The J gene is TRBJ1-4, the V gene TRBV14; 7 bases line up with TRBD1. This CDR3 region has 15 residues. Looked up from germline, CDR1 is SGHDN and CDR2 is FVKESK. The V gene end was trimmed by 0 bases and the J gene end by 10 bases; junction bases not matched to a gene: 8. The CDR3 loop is CASSQETGSMGKLFF. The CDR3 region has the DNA TGTGCCAGCAGCCAAGAGACAGGGTCCATGGGAAAACTGTTTTTT. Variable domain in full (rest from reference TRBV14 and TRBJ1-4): EAGVTQFPSHSVIEKGQTVTLRCDPISGHDNLYWYRRVMGKEIKFLLHFVKESKQDESGMPNNRFLAERTGGTYSTLKVQPAELEDSGVYFCASSQETGSMGKLFFGSGTQLSVL.

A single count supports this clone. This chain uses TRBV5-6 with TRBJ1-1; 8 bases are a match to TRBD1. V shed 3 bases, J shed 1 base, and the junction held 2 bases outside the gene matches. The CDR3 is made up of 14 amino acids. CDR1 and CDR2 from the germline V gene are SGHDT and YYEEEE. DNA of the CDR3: TGTGCCAGCAGCTGGGGGACAGGGAACACTGAAGCTTTCTTT. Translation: CASSWGTGNTEAFF.

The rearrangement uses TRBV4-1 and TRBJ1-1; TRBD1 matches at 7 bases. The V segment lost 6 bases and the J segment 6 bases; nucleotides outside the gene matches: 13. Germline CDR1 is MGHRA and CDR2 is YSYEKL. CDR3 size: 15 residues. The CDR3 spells CASSPGGRGYSEAFF. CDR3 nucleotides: TGCGCCAGCAGTCCGGGAGGCAGGGGGTATTCTGAAGCTTTCTTT.

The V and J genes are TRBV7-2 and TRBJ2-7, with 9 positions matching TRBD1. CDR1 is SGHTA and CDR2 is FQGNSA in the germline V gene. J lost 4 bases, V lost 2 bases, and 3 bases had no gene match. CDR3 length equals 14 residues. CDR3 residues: CASSLLGQGYEQYF. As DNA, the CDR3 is TGTGCCAGCAGCTTATTGGGACAGGGATACGAGCAGTACTTC.

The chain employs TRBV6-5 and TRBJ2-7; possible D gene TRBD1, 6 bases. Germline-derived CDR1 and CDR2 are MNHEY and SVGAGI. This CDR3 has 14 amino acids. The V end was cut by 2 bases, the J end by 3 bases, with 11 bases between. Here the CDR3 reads CASSYGGRDYEQYF. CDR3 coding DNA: TGTGCCAGCAGTTACGGGGGCAGGGACTACGAGCAGTACTTC.

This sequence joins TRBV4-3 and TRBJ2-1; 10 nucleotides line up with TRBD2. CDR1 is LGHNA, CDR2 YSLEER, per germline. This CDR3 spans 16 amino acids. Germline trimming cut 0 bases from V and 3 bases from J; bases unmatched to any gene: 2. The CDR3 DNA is TGCGCCAGCAGCCAAGAGTGGACTAGCGGCTACAATGAGCAGTTCTTC. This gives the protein CASSQEWTSGYNEQFF.

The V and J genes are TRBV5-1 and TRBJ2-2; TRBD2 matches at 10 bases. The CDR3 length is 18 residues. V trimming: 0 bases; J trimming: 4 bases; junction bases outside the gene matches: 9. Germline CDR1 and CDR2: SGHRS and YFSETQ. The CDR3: CASSLASDQRGGTGELFF. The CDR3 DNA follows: TGCGCCAGCAGCTTGGCCTCCGACCAGCGGGGGGGCACCGGGGAGCTGTTTTTT.

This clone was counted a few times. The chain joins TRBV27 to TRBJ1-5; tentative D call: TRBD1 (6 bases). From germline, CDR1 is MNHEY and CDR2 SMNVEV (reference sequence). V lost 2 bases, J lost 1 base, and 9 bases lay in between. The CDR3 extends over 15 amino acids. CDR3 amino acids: CASSLRGGSNQPQHF. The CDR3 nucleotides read TGTGCCAGCAGTTTAAGAGGGGGAAGCAATCAGCCCCAGCATTTT.

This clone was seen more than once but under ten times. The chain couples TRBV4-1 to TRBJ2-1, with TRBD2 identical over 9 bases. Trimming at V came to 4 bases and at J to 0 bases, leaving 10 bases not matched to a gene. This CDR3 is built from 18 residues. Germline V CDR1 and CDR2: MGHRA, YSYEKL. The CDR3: CASSLGLAGESSYNEQFF. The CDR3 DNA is TGCGCCAGCAGCCTAGGATTAGCGGGAGAGAGCTCCTACAATGAGCAGTTCTTC.

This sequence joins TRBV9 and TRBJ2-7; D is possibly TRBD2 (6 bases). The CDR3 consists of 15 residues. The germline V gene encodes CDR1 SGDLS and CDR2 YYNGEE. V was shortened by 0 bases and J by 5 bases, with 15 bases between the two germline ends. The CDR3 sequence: CASSVADGGINEQYF. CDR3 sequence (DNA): TGTGCCAGCAGCGTAGCTGACGGGGGTATCAACGAGCAGTACTTC. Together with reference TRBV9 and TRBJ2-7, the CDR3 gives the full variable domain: DSGVTQTPKHLITATGQRVTLRCSPRSGDLSVYWYQQSLDQGLQFLIQYYNGEERAKGNILERFSAQQFPDLHSELNLSSLELGDSALYFCASSVADGGINEQYFGPGTRLTVT.

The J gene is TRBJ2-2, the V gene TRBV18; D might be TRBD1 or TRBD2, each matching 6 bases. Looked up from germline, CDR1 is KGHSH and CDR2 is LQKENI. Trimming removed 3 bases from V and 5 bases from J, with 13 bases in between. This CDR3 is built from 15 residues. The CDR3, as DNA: TGTGCCAGCTCACCGGGGGGCAAAAGGACCGGGGAGCTGTTTTTT. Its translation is CASSPGGKRTGELFF.

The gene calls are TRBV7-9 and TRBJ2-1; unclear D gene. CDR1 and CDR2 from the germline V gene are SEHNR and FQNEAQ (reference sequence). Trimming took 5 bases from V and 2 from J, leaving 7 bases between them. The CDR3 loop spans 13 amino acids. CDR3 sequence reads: CASSGGTYNEQFF. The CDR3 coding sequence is TGTGCCAGCAGCGGCGGTACCTACAATGAGCAGTTCTTC.

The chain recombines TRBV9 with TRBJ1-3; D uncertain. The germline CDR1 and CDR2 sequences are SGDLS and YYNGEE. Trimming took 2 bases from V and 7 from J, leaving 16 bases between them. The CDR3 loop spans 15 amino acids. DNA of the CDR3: TGTGCCAGCAGCGTGTCAGGCCAGTATGGGAACACCATATATTTT. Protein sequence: CASSVSGQYGNTIYF.